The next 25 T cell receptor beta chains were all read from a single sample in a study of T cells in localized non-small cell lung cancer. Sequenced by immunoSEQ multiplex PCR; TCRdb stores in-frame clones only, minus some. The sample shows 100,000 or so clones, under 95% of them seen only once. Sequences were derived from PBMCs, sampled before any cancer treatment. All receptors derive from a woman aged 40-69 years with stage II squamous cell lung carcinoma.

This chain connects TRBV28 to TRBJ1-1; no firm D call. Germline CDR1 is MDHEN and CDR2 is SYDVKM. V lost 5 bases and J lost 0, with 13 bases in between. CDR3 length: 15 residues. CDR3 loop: CASSPGGGMNTEAFF. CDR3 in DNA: TGTGCCAGCAGTCCCGGTGGCGGCATGAACACTGAAGCTTTCTTT. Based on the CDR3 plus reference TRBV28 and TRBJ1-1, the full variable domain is DVKVTQSSRYLVKRTGEKVFLECVQDMDHENMFWYRQDPGLGLRLIYFSYDVKMKEKGDIPEGYSVSREKKERFSLILESASTNQTSMYLCASSPGGGMNTEAFFGQGTRLTVV.

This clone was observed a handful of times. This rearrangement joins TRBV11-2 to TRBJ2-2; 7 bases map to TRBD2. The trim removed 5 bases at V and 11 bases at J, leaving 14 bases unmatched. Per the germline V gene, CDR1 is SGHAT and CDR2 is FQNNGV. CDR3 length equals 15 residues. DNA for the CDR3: TGTGCCAGCAGCCCGGCCGGGGGGTTGGCCGTTGAGCTGTTTTTT. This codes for CASSPAGGLAVELFF.

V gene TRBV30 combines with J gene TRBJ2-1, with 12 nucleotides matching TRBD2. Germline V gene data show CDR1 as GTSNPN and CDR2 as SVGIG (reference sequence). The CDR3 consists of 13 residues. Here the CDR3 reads CAQTSGRGNEQFF. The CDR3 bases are TGTGCACAGACTAGCGGGAGAGGGAATGAGCAGTTCTTC. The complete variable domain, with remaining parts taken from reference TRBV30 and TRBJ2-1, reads SQTIHQWPATLVQPVGSPLSLECTVEGTSNPNLYWYRQAAGRGLQLLFYSVGIGQISSEVPQNLSASRPQDRQFILSSKKLLLSDSGFYLCAQTSGRGNEQFFGPGTRLTVL.

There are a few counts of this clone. The CDR3 DNA follows: TGCGCCAGCAGCTTGGATGGCTCTGGAAACACCATATATTTT. Protein sequence: CASSLDGSGNTIYF. The V and J genes are TRBV5-1 and TRBJ1-3, with D unresolved. CDR3 length equals 14 residues. Germline loops: CDR1 SGHRS, CDR2 YFSETQ. With 0 bases removed from V and 0 bases from J, the gap between germline ends came to 4 bases.

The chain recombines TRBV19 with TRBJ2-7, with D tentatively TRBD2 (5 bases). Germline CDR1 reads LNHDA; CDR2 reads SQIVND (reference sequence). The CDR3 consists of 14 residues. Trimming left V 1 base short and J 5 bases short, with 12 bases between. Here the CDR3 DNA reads TGTGCCAGTAGTATAGCCGGGTTCGGGGACGAGCAGTACTTC. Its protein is CASSIAGFGDEQYF.

The CDR3 spells CASSLVGTKNTEAFF. The CDR3 DNA is TGCGCCAGCAGCTTGGTCGGAACCAAAAACACTGAAGCTTTCTTT. V and J are TRBV5-1 and TRBJ1-1; the D is unclear. CDR3 length: 15 amino acids. The germline gives CDR1 SGHRS, CDR2 YFSETQ. Trimming pared 0 bases from V and 2 bases from J, leaving 11 bases between.

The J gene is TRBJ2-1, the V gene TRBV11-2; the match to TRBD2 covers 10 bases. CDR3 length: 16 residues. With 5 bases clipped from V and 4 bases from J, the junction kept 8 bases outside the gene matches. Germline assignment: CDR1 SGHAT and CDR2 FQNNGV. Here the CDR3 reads CASSPWTSGQYNEQFF. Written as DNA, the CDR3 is TGTGCCAGCAGCCCTTGGACTAGCGGCCAATACAATGAGCAGTTCTTC. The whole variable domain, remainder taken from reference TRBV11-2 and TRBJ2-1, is EAGVAQSPRYKIIEKRQSVAFWCNPISGHATLYWYQQILGQGPKLLIQFQNNGVVDDSQLPKDRFSAERLKGVDSTLKIQPAKLEDSAVYLCASSPWTSGQYNEQFFGPGTRLTVL.

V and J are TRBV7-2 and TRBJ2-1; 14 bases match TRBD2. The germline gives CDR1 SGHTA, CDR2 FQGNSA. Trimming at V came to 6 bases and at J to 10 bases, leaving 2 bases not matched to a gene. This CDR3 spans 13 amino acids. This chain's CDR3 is CASSRTSGREQFF. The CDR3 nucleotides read TGTGCCAGCAGTCGGACTAGCGGGAGGGAGCAGTTCTTC. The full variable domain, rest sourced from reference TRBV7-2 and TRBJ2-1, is GAGVSQSPSNKVTEKGKDVELRCDPISGHTALYWYRQSLGQGLEFLIYFQGNSAPDKSGLPSDRFSAERTGGSVSTLTIQRTQQEDSAVYLCASSRTSGREQFFGPGTRLTVL.

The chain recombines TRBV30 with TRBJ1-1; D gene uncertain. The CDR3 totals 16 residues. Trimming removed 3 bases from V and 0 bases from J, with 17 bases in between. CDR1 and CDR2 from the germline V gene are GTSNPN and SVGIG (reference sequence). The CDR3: CAWRAPPPGMNTEAFF. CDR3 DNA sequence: TGTGCCTGGAGGGCCCCTCCCCCCGGCATGAACACTGAAGCTTTCTTT.

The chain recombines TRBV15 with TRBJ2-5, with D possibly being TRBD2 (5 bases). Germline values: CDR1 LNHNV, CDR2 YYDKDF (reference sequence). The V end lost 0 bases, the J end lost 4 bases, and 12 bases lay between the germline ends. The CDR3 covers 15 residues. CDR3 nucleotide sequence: TGTGCCACCAGCAGAGATCCCCCTAGCTTAGAGACCCAGTACTTC. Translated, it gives CATSRDPPSLETQYF.

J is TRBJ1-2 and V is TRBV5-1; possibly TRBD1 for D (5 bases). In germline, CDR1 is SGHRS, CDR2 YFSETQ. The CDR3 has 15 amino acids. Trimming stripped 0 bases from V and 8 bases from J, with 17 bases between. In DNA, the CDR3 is TGCGCCAGCAGCTTGGCCGGTGGGGCCCCTCTAGGCTACACCTTC. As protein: CASSLAGGAPLGYTF.

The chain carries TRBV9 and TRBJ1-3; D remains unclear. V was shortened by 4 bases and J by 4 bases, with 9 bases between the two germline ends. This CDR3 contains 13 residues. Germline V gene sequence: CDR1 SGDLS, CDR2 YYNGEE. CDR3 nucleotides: TGTGCCAGCAGCACGGGAGCCGGAAACACCATATATTTT. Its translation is CASSTGAGNTIYF.

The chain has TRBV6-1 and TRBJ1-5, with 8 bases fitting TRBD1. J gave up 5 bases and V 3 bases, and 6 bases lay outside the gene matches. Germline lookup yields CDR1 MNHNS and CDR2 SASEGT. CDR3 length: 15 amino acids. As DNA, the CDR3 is TGTGCCAGCAGTGATGGCGGGACAGGCTATCAGCCCCAGCATTTT. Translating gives CASSDGGTGYQPQHF.

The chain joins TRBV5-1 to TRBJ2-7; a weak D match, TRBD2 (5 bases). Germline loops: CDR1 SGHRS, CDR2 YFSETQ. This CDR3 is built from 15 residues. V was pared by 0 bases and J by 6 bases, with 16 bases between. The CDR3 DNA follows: TGCGCCAGCAGCTTGGGCAGCGGTAGAACCATCGAGCAGTACTTC. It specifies CASSLGSGRTIEQYF.

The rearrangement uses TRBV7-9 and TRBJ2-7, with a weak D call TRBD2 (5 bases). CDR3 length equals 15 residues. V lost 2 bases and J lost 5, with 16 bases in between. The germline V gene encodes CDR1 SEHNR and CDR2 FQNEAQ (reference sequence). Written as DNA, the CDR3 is TGTGCCAGCAGCTTATCAGGTGTTGACGGGGACGAGCAGTACTTC. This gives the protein CASSLSGVDGDEQYF.

The CDR3 is CASRQGSNSPLHF. Written as DNA, the CDR3 is TGTGCCAGCAGACAGGGATCTAATTCACCCCTCCACTTT. The chain uses TRBV6-6 and TRBJ1-6; D is possibly TRBD1 (6 bases). V lost 6 bases, J lost 6 bases, and 9 bases lay in between. The CDR3 totals 13 residues. The germline gives CDR1 MNHNY, CDR2 SVGAGI (reference sequence).

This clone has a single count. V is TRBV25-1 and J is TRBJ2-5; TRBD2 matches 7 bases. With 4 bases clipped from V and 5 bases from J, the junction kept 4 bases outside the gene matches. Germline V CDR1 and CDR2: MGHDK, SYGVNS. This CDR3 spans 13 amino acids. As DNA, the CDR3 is TGTGCCAGCAGTGTCCAGGGAGGGGAGACCCAGTACTTC. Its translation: CASSVQGGETQYF. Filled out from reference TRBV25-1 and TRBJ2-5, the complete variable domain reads EADIYQTPRYLVIGTGKKITLECSQTMGHDKMYWYQQDPGMELHLIHYSYGVNSTEKGDLSSESTVSRIRTEHFPLTLESARPSHTSQYLCASSVQGGETQYFGPGTRLLVL.

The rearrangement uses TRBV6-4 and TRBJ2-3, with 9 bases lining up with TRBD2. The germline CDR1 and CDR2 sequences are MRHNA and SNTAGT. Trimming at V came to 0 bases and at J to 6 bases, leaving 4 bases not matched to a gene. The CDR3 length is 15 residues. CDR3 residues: CASSDSIAGVDTQYF. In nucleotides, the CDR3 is TGTGCCAGCAGTGACTCGATAGCGGGGGTGGATACGCAGTATTTT.

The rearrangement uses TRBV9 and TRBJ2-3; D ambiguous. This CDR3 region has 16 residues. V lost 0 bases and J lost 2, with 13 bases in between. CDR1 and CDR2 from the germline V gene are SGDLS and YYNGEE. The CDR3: CASSVDQLPPTDTQYF. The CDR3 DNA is TGTGCCAGCAGCGTAGACCAGCTGCCCCCCACAGATACGCAGTATTTT.

The CDR3 region has the DNA TGTGCCAGCAGCTTTCCAGGGTATAACAAAGCAGATACGCAGTATTTT. Its protein product is CASSFPGYNKADTQYF. The chain is built from TRBV5-4 and TRBJ2-3, with D maybe TRBD1 (5 bases). Looked up from germline, CDR1 is SGHNT and CDR2 is YYREEE (reference sequence). With 2 bases removed from V and 4 bases from J, the gap between germline ends came to 17 bases. This CDR3 spans 16 amino acids.

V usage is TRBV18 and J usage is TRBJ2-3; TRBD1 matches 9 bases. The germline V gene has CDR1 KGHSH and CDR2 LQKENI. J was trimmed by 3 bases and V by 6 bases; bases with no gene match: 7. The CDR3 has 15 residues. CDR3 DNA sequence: TGTGCCAGCTCCCCCGGGACAGGGTGGACAGATACGCAGTATTTT. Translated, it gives CASSPGTGWTDTQYF.

CDR3 in DNA: TGCGCCAGCAGCCCGGACGGGGGGGGTAGCTCCTACGAGCAGTACTTC. Protein product: CASSPDGGGSSYEQYF. This rearrangement joins TRBV5-1 to TRBJ2-7; 8 positions agree with TRBD2. The CDR3 is 16 amino acids. Germline CDR1 reads SGHRS; CDR2 reads YFSETQ. Trimming took 4 bases from V and 0 from J; bases not matched to a gene: 9. The full variable domain, completed using reference TRBV5-1 and TRBJ2-7, is KAGVTQTPRYLIKTRGQQVTLSCSPISGHRSVSWYQQTPGQGLQFLFEYFSETQRNKGNFPGRFSGRQFSNSRSEMNVSTLELGDSALYLCASSPDGGGSSYEQYFGPGTRLTVT.

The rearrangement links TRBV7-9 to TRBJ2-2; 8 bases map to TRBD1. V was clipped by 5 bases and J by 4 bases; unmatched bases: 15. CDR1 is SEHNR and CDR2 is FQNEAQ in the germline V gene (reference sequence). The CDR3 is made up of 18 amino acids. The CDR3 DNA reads TGTGCCAGCAGCCACAGACAGGGGTGGGAAACCCCCACCGGGGAGCTGTTTTTT. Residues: CASSHRQGWETPTGELFF.

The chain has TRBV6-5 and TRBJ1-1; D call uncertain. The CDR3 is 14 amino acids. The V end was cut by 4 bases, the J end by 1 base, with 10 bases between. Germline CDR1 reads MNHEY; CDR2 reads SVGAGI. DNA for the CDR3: TGTGCCAGCAGTTCCCCTGACGGGAACACTGAAGCTTTCTTT. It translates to CASSSPDGNTEAFF.

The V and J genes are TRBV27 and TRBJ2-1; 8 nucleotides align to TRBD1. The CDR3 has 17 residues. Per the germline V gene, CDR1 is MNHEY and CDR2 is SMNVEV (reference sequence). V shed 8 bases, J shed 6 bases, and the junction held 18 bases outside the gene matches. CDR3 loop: CASSRPLLDRVPNEQFF. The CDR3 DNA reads TGTGCCAGCTCCCGACCCCTCCTGGACAGGGTACCCAATGAGCAGTTCTTC.